The 20 T cell receptor beta chains in this list originate from one sample, sequenced in a study of blood T cell repertoires in COVID-19. TCRdb keeps only in-frame clones here, not all; method: immunoSEQ multiplex PCR. The sample has a few hundred thousand clones; 85% are singletons. The source material was PBMCs or T cells enriched from blood (not recorded which). The receptor source for this set is a man between 40 and 49 years old who had recovered from COVID-19.

This sequence joins TRBV11-2 and TRBJ2-2, with TRBD1 matching over 11 bases. The CDR3 has 16 residues. Germline CDR1 is SGHAT and CDR2 is FQNNGV. V shed 4 bases, J shed 7 bases, and the junction held 8 bases outside the gene matches. As DNA, the CDR3 is TGTGCCAGCAGCTGGTTGAGGACAGGGGGCCTCGGGGAGCTGTTTTTT. This gives the protein CASSWLRTGGLGELFF.

This clone came up once. The rearrangement links TRBV5-1 to TRBJ2-1; 10 nucleotides agree with TRBD2. This CDR3 comprises 13 residues. V dropped 8 bases and J dropped 8; count of bases not matched to a gene: 7. Per germline, CDR1 SGHRS and CDR2 YFSETQ. The CDR3 DNA is TGCGCCAGTGCTAGCGGGAGTTCCGATGAGCAGTTCTTC. Translated, it gives CASASGSSDEQFF.

The chain uses TRBV19 and TRBJ1-1; D uncertain. Deletions cut 1 base from V and 12 bases from J, with 15 bases between. CDR1 is LNHDA and CDR2 is SQIVND in the germline V gene (reference sequence). This CDR3 spans 13 amino acids. DNA for the CDR3: TGTGCCAGTAGTATAGGTGCCGAATTTCGGTCTTTCTTT. As protein: CASSIGAEFRSFF.

The V call is TRBV5-8, the J call TRBJ1-2, with a weak D call TRBD1 (6 bases). Germline CDR1 reads SGHTS; CDR2 reads YDEGEE. The CDR3 extends over 14 amino acids. V was trimmed by 0 bases and J by 2 bases, leaving 8 bases between them. CDR3 sequence (DNA): TGTGCCAGCAGCTTGGTTCAGGGGAACTATGGCTACACCTTC. This sequence encodes CASSLVQGNYGYTF. Variable domain in full (rest from reference TRBV5-8 and TRBJ1-2): EAGVTQSPTHLIKTRGQQATLRCSPISGHTSVYWYQQALGLGLQFLLWYDEGEERNRGNFPPRFSGRQFPNYSSELNVNALELEDSALYLCASSLVQGNYGYTFGSGTRLTVV.

The chain employs TRBV19 and TRBJ1-6; 9 positions match TRBD1. The germline CDR1 and CDR2 sequences are LNHDA and SQIVND (reference sequence). The CDR3 length is 15 residues. The V and J ends lost 8 bases and 8 bases, in that order; junction bases with no gene match: 10. DNA of the CDR3: TGTGCCAGTGAGCGACGGACAGGGGCTGATTCACCCCTCCACTTT. Residues: CASERRTGADSPLHF.

The chain employs TRBV5-1 and TRBJ1-5, with 9 bases aligning to TRBD1. The V and J ends lost 4 bases and 5 bases, in that order; junction bases with no gene match: 7. The CDR3 spans 15 residues. Germline CDR1 and CDR2: SGHRS and YFSETQ. Here the CDR3 reads CASSGGTGWDQPQHF. The CDR3 nucleotides are TGCGCCAGCAGCGGTGGGACAGGGTGGGATCAGCCCCAGCATTTT.

The chain has TRBV6-1 and TRBJ1-5; D is ambiguous. Trimming took off 0 bases at V and 0 bases at J, with 15 bases between the two ends. This CDR3 has 18 amino acids. In germline, CDR1 is MNHNS, CDR2 SASEGT. The CDR3 is CASSEALPFTDSNQPQHF. The CDR3 DNA reads TGTGCCAGCAGTGAAGCGCTTCCTTTTACAGATAGCAATCAGCCCCAGCATTTT.

A note on this clone: This sample also contains other DNA sequences that code for the same CDR3. The V and J genes are TRBV18 and TRBJ1-1, with D perhaps TRBD1 (5 bases). CDR1 KGHSH and CDR2 LQKENI come from the germline V gene. With 3 bases removed from V and 2 bases from J, the gap between germline ends came to 10 bases. The CDR3 runs 14 residues. CDR3 protein: CASSPNRLNTEAFF. The CDR3 DNA reads TGTGCCAGCTCACCGAACAGGTTAAACACTGAAGCTTTCTTT.

The chain links TRBV5-4 to TRBJ2-1; D is unresolved. Germline CDR1 reads SGHNT; CDR2 reads YYREEE (reference sequence). Trimming pared 3 bases from V and 0 bases from J, leaving 16 bases between. This CDR3 has 17 residues. Written as DNA, the CDR3 is TGTGCCAGCAGCTCCCCGCTATCTACCGGCTCCTACAATGAGCAGTTCTTC. Translation gives CASSSPLSTGSYNEQFF.

V and J are TRBV30 and TRBJ2-3; D remains ambiguous. Germline CDR1 and CDR2: GTSNPN and SVGIG (reference sequence). V lost 1 base and J 4 bases, leaving 9 bases between the germline ends. This CDR3 spans 13 amino acids. CDR3 nucleotide sequence: TGTGCCTGGAGTGGGTCGAGTGCAGATACGCAGTATTTT. Its translation: CAWSGSSADTQYF.

V usage is TRBV6-6 and J usage is TRBJ1-1, with TRBD1 matching over 11 bases. The ends lost 5 bases at V and 6 bases at J; junction bases unmatched: 8. This CDR3 is 15 amino acids long. The germline V gene has CDR1 MNHNY and CDR2 SVGAGI (reference sequence). CDR3 nucleotide sequence: TGTGCCAGCAGTCTTGGCGGGACAGGGGGAGCTGAAGCTTTCTTT. This encodes CASSLGGTGGAEAFF.

This clone was seen a single time. The V gene is TRBV27, the J gene TRBJ2-5; 8 bases agree with TRBD1. The V gene's germline CDR1 is MNHEY and CDR2 SMNVEV (reference sequence). The CDR3 sequence is 14 residues long. Germline trimming cut 7 bases from V and 5 bases from J; bases unmatched to any gene: 9. The CDR3 here is CASTDRAWGETQYF. The CDR3 DNA is TGTGCCAGCACGGACAGGGCCTGGGGGGAGACCCAGTACTTC.

The chain joins TRBV9 to TRBJ2-1, with D maybe TRBD2 (5 bases). CDR1 and CDR2 from the germline V gene are SGDLS and YYNGEE. This CDR3 is built from 16 residues. Trimming left V 0 bases short and J 0 bases short, with 10 bases between. CDR3 DNA: TGTGCCAGCAGCGTAGATCAGCGGAGCTCCTACAATGAGCAGTTCTTC. Protein product: CASSVDQRSSYNEQFF.

The V gene is TRBV19, the J gene TRBJ2-5, with 8 bases lining up with TRBD1. V was clipped by 6 bases and J by 3 bases; unmatched bases: 9. CDR3 length equals 15 residues. The V gene's germline CDR1 is LNHDA and CDR2 SQIVND (reference sequence). The CDR3 DNA reads as TGTGCCAGTAGACACCAGGGGGCTGCGGAAGAGACCCAGTACTTC. Translation gives CASRHQGAAEETQYF.

The genes are TRBV15 and TRBJ2-1, with D possibly matching TRBD2 (5 bases). This CDR3 spans 16 amino acids. CDR1 and CDR2 (germline): LNHNV, YYDKDF (reference sequence). Trimming shortened V by 3 bases and J by 8 bases, and 20 bases separated the two germline ends. CDR3 nucleotides: TGTGCCACCAGCAGGGCCGGGGTGTCTCGCGGCCATGAGCAGTTCTTC. The encoded protein is CATSRAGVSRGHEQFF.

This clone has just one count. The rearrangement links TRBV30 to TRBJ2-7, with 7 bases identical to TRBD1. This CDR3 comprises 15 residues. Looked up from germline, CDR1 is GTSNPN and CDR2 is SVGIG (reference sequence). Losses at the gene ends were 2 bases for V and 3 bases for J; bases not matched to a gene: 10. CDR3 nucleotide sequence: TGTGCCTGGAGTACACCGCGACAGGGAAACTACGAGCAGTACTTC. As protein: CAWSTPRQGNYEQYF.

This chain connects TRBV5-1 to TRBJ1-6; D gene ambiguous. The germline V gene has CDR1 SGHRS and CDR2 YFSETQ. The CDR3 has 15 residues. Trimming cost V 0 bases and J 10 bases, with 14 bases left between them. The CDR3 sequence: CASSLAGGSLSPLHF. CDR3 DNA: TGCGCCAGCAGCTTGGCGGGAGGGTCGCTATCACCCCTCCACTTT.

The rearrangement uses TRBV7-3 and TRBJ1-1, with 10 bases identical to TRBD1. Germline V lookup: CDR1 SGHTA, CDR2 FQGTGA. The CDR3 runs 14 residues. The J segment lost 8 bases and the V segment lost 3 bases, leaving 6 bases of the junction unmatched. CDR3: CASSLGQGRPEAFF. CDR3 DNA sequence: TGTGCCAGCAGCTTGGGACAGGGGAGGCCGGAAGCTTTCTTT.

In this sample, this clone turned up once. This chain uses TRBV5-4 with TRBJ2-2; unclear D gene. There are 14 residues in the CDR3. The germline V gene has CDR1 SGHNT and CDR2 YYREEE (reference sequence). The V end lost 0 bases, the J end lost 4 bases, and 7 bases lay between the germline ends. The CDR3 loop is CASSLGSITGELFF. The DNA of the CDR3 is TGTGCCAGCAGCTTGGGTAGCATCACCGGGGAGCTGTTTTTT. The whole variable domain, filled in from reference TRBV5-4 and TRBJ2-2, reads ETGVTQSPTHLIKTRGQQVTLRCSSQSGHNTVSWYQQALGQGPQFIFQYYREEENGRGNFPPRFSGLQFPNYSSELNVNALELDDSALYLCASSLGSITGELFFGEGSRLTVL.

The chain couples TRBV4-1 to TRBJ2-7, with 14 bases matching TRBD2. Per the germline V gene, CDR1 is MGHRA and CDR2 is YSYEKL. The CDR3 is 17 residues long. With V trimmed by 3 bases and J by 7 bases, 11 bases remained unmatched. In DNA, the CDR3 is TGCGCCAGCAGCCAGGAATCCCCGGGACTAGCGGGAGTTGAGCAGTACTTC. Residues: CASSQESPGLAGVEQYF.